Listed here are 24 T cell receptor beta chains from one sample, sequenced in a study of blood T cell repertoires in COVID-19. The method was immunoSEQ multiplex PCR; TCRdb's version includes in-frame clones alone and lacks a portion of them. The sample shows over 120,000 clones, approximately 88% of them seen only once. The sequenced sample was peripheral blood. The receptors come from a woman between 45 and 65 years old with acute or convalescent COVID-19.

The V and J genes are TRBV9 and TRBJ1-1; TRBD1 matches 11 bases. This CDR3 spans 18 amino acids. Germline-derived CDR1 and CDR2 are SGDLS and YYNGEE. With V trimmed by 4 bases and J by 5 bases, 16 bases remained unmatched. CDR3 residues: CASSFIRTGGSIMTEAFF. CDR3 bases: TGTGCCAGCAGCTTCATCCGGACAGGGGGCTCCATTATGACTGAAGCTTTCTTT.

V is TRBV19 and J is TRBJ1-1; D is unclear. Germline V gene lookup returns CDR1 LNHDA and CDR2 SQIVND (reference sequence). CDR3 length equals 12 residues. V lost 3 bases and J lost 8, with 10 bases in between. DNA of the CDR3: TGTGCCAGTAGTATGTCAAACAACGAAGCTTTCTTT. Protein: CASSMSNNEAFF.

The chain employs TRBV19 and TRBJ1-1, with 10 bases identical to TRBD1. V shed 9 bases and J 0 bases; nucleotides not matched to a gene: 4. The CDR3 has 14 amino acids. The germline V gene encodes CDR1 LNHDA and CDR2 SQIVND (reference sequence). This CDR3 reads CASGTGALNTEAFF. Here the CDR3 DNA reads TGTGCCAGCGGGACAGGGGCCCTGAACACTGAAGCTTTCTTT.

The chain recombines TRBV5-6 with TRBJ2-7; TRBD2 matches at 7 bases. After removal of 3 bases from V and 4 bases from J, the junction contained 4 bases not matched to a gene. This CDR3 has 13 amino acids. CDR1 SGHDT and CDR2 YYEEEE come from the germline V gene. CDR3 sequence reads: CASSYPRGYEQYF. The CDR3 DNA reads as TGTGCCAGCAGCTACCCGCGGGGGTACGAGCAGTACTTC.

The chain couples TRBV27 to TRBJ1-6, with a possible D match to TRBD1 (6 bases). Germline CDR1 reads MNHEY; CDR2 reads SMNVEV (reference sequence). CDR3 length: 17 amino acids. V gave up 6 bases and J gave up 5 bases, with 20 bases separating them. The CDR3 loop is CASRTLPRGTNNSPLHF. The CDR3 DNA sequence: TGTGCCAGCAGGACCCTCCCCAGGGGTACAAATAATTCACCCCTCCACTTT.

This chain joins TRBV7-9 and TRBJ1-1; D might be TRBD1 (6 bases). The V gene lost 4 bases and the J gene lost 1 base, with 10 bases spanning the gap. Germline V gene lookup returns CDR1 SEHNR and CDR2 FQNEAQ (reference sequence). The CDR3 covers 14 residues. The CDR3: CASSSQGWNTEAFF. The CDR3 DNA sequence: TGTGCCAGCAGCTCACAGGGCTGGAACACTGAAGCTTTCTTT.

The chain couples TRBV27 to TRBJ1-2; maybe TRBD1 (6 bases). Germline-derived CDR1 and CDR2 are MNHEY and SMNVEV (reference sequence). The CDR3 has 14 amino acids. The V gene lost 7 bases and the J gene lost 8 bases, with 20 bases spanning the gap. CDR3 sequence reads: CASNREGRGPGYTF. The CDR3 nucleotides are TGTGCCAGCAACCGAGAAGGCAGGGGCCCAGGCTACACCTTC.

To note about this clone: Because it lacks the conserved phenylalanine or tryptophan at the end, this CDR3 is likely a read error. The DNA is left out, because the CDR3 cannot be placed on it with certainty; the CDR3 is given as TCRdb lists it. The CDR3 sequence is CATSDSWEEGT. This chain links TRBV24-1 with TRBJ1-1. The CDR3 totals 11 residues, both ends included. The germline V gene encodes CDR1 KGHDR and CDR2 SFDVKD.

The genes are TRBV16 and TRBJ2-5; D remains unclear. The CDR3 runs 12 residues. The germline gives CDR1 KGHSY, CDR2 FQNENV. Trimming pared 6 bases from V and 4 bases from J, leaving 9 bases between. The CDR3, as DNA: TGTGCCAGCAGTCCCCTTTTAGAGACCCAGTACTTC. Protein sequence: CASSPLLETQYF.

The V call is TRBV27, the J call TRBJ1-1; the D is unclear. Germline CDR1 MNHEY, CDR2 SMNVEV (reference sequence). Trimming took 6 bases from V and 0 from J, leaving 8 bases between them. The CDR3 is 13 residues long. For the CDR3, the DNA is TGTGCCAGCAGAATTACAGTGAACACTGAAGCTTTCTTT. Its translation: CASRITVNTEAFF.

This chain uses TRBV5-4 with TRBJ1-1, with D maybe TRBD1 (5 bases). The length of the CDR3 is 15 residues. V was trimmed by 2 bases and J by 0 bases, leaving 11 bases between them. CDR1 is SGHNT, CDR2 YYREEE, per germline (reference sequence). CDR3 bases: TGTGCCAGCAGCTTAGGGGCAAACATGAACACTGAAGCTTTCTTT. This encodes CASSLGANMNTEAFF.

In this sample, this clone turned up a few times. The chain joins TRBV29-1 to TRBJ2-1; no firm D call. Germline CDR1 and CDR2: SQVTM and ANQGSEA. Trimming stripped 4 bases from V and 8 bases from J, with 15 bases between. The CDR3 spans 13 residues. The CDR3 loop is CSVVLLLLDEQFF. The CDR3 region has the DNA TGCAGCGTTGTTCTACTTCTTCTCGATGAGCAGTTCTTC.

This chain connects TRBV2 to TRBJ2-7; 11 bases are shared with TRBD1. The germline gives CDR1 SNHLY, CDR2 FYNNEI. J was trimmed by 4 bases and V by 5 bases; bases with no gene match: 1. The CDR3 is 13 residues long. The CDR3, as DNA: TGTGCCAGCAGTTGGGACAGGGGGTACGAGCAGTACTTC. Translating gives CASSWDRGYEQYF.

The chain recombines TRBV3-1 (or the pseudogene TRBV3-2) with TRBJ2-1; D possibly corresponds to TRBD2 (6 bases). V lost 2 bases and J 3 bases, leaving 14 bases between the germline ends. Germline V gives CDR1 LGHDT, CDR2 YNNKEL (reference sequence). This CDR3 has 16 amino acids. The CDR3: CASSQSFGSGYNEQFF. DNA for the CDR3: TGTGCCAGCAGCCAATCTTTCGGGAGTGGCTACAATGAGCAGTTCTTC.

This clone came up once. The genes are TRBV29-1 and TRBJ2-1; 9 bases align to TRBD2. V shed 4 bases, J shed 7 bases, and the junction held 8 bases outside the gene matches. The CDR3 length is 14 residues. The germline V gene encodes CDR1 SQVTM and CDR2 ANQGSEA. CDR3 sequence: CSVGGRETWNEQFF. CDR3 sequence (DNA): TGCAGCGTTGGCGGGAGGGAAACTTGGAATGAGCAGTTCTTC.

This chain joins TRBV2 and TRBJ2-3, with D possibly TRBD2 on 6 matching bases. The CDR3 spans 13 residues. The V end was cut by 6 bases, the J end by 2 bases, with 9 bases between. Germline CDR1 SNHLY, CDR2 FYNNEI. CDR3 in amino acids: CASRGLYTDTQYF. The DNA of the CDR3 is TGTGCCAGCAGGGGACTCTACACAGATACGCAGTATTTT. The whole variable domain, remainder taken from reference TRBV2 and TRBJ2-3, is EPEVTQTPSHQVTQMGQEVILRCVPISNHLYFYWYRQILGQKVEFLVSFYNNEISEKSEIFDDQFSVERPDGSNFTLKIRSTKLEDSAMYFCASRGLYTDTQYFGPGTRLTVL.

The rearrangement links TRBV5-1 to TRBJ2-1, with D tentatively TRBD1 (5 bases). Per the germline V gene, CDR1 is SGHRS and CDR2 is YFSETQ. The CDR3 totals 15 residues. V gave up 4 bases and J gave up 5 bases, with 16 bases separating them. The DNA for the CDR3 is TGCGCCAGCAGCCGCAACACAGGATTCGACAATGAGCAGTTCTTC. Translating it yields CASSRNTGFDNEQFF. The full variable domain, its missing parts supplied by reference TRBV5-1 and TRBJ2-1, is KAGVTQTPRYLIKTRGQQVTLSCSPISGHRSVSWYQQTPGQGLQFLFEYFSETQRNKGNFPGRFSGRQFSNSRSEMNVSTLELGDSALYLCASSRNTGFDNEQFFGPGTRLTVL.

This clone has a count of ten or more. The chain carries TRBV14 and TRBJ1-1; D unresolved. The CDR3 is made up of 14 amino acids. The V and J ends lost 4 bases and 4 bases respectively, with 13 bases between them. Germline CDR1 and CDR2: SGHDN and FVKESK. The CDR3 protein is CASSRETRSTEAFF. Here the CDR3 DNA reads TGTGCCAGCAGCCGAGAGACAAGGTCCACTGAAGCTTTCTTT.

The chain has TRBV6-1 and TRBJ1-5; 9 bases agree with TRBD1. Unmatched junction bases numbered 15, after V lost 0 bases and J lost 6 bases. This CDR3 is 19 amino acids long. Looked up from germline, CDR1 is MNHNS and CDR2 is SASEGT. The chain's CDR3 is CASSEAFINRGRLSQPQHF. For the CDR3, the DNA is TGTGCCAGCAGTGAAGCTTTCATTAACAGGGGGCGTCTCTCTCAGCCCCAGCATTTT.

The chain is built from TRBV11-3 and TRBJ2-5; 8 bases fit TRBD2. Germline CDR1 SGHNT, CDR2 YENEEA. Unmatched junction bases numbered 0, after V lost 0 bases and J lost 3 bases. The CDR3 has 14 residues. CDR3 sequence reads: CASSLEAGEETQYF. In nucleotides, the CDR3 is TGTGCCAGCAGCTTAGAAGCGGGGGAAGAGACCCAGTACTTC.

The V gene is TRBV7-8, the J gene TRBJ2-5; the match to TRBD2 covers 10 bases. Germline values: CDR1 SGHVS, CDR2 FQNEAQ. CDR3 length: 17 amino acids. V was pared by 4 bases and J by 4 bases, with 12 bases of the junction left unmatched. This chain's CDR3 is CASSSPPGTSVRETQYF. The CDR3 nucleotides are TGTGCCAGCAGCTCCCCCCCGGGGACTAGCGTAAGAGAGACCCAGTACTTC.

This clone was observed once. V usage is TRBV28 and J usage is TRBJ1-2; 7 bases are a match to TRBD1. Germline-derived CDR1 and CDR2 are MDHEN and SYDVKM. V dropped 1 base and J dropped 5; count of bases not matched to a gene: 7. The CDR3 contains 15 residues. As DNA, the CDR3 is TGTGCCAGCAGTTTATCGAAGGGGGCGCTTTATGGCTACACCTTC. Its protein is CASSLSKGALYGYTF.

CDR3 sequence: CASSQTGGVNQPQHF. As DNA, the CDR3 is TGTGCCAGTAGCCAAACGGGGGGGGTCAATCAGCCCCAGCATTTT. V is TRBV6-5 and J is TRBJ1-5, with TRBD1 as a possible D gene (5 bases). Per germline, CDR1 MNHEY and CDR2 SVGAGI. This CDR3 is 15 amino acids long. The V end was cut by 9 bases, the J end by 3 bases, with 18 bases between.

The chain is built from TRBV2 and TRBJ1-5, with D possibly TRBD1 on 5 matching bases. Between the trimmed V and J ends, which lost 3 bases and 7 bases, there was a span of 22 bases. CDR3 size: 17 residues. The germline CDR1 and CDR2 sequences are SNHLY and FYNNEI. As DNA, the CDR3 is TGTGCCAGCAGTGAGGGTTTATTACGAAGGGGTCGGCAGCCCCAGCATTTT. Translation: CASSEGLLRRGRQPQHF.